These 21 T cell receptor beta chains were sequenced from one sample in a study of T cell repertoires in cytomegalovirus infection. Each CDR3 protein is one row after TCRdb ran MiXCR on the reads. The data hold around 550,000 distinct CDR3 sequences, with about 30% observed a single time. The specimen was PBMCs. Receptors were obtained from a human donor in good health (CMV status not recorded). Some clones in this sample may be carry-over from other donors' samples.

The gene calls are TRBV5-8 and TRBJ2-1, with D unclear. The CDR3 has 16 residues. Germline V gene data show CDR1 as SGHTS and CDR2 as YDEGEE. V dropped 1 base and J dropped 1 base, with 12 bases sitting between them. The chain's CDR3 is CASSLRIGGSYNEQFF. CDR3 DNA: TGTGCCAGCAGCTTGAGGATCGGCGGATCCTACAATGAGCAGTTCTTC.

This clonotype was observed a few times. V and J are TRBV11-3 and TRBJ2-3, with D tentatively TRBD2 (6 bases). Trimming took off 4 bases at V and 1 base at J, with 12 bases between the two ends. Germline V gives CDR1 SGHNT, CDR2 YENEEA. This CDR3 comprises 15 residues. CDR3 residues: CASSSREGGTDTQYF. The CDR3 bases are TGTGCCAGCAGCTCGCGGGAAGGCGGCACAGATACGCAGTATTTT.

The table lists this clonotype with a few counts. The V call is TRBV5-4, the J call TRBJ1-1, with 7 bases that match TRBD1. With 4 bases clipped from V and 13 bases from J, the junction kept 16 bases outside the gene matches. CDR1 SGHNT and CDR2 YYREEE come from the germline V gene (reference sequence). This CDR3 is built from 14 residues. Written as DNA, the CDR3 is TGTGCCAGCAGCAGGGAATCCAGGGGGGACTTGGGTTTCTTT. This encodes CASSRESRGDLGFF.

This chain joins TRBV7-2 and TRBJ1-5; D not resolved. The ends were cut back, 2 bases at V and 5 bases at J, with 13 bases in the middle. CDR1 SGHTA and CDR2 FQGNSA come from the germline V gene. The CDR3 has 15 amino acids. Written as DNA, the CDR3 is TGTGCCAGCAGCTTATGGGGTCAGGTTGATCAGCCCCAGCATTTT. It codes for CASSLWGQVDQPQHF. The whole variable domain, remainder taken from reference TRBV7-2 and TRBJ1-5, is GAGVSQSPSNKVTEKGKDVELRCDPISGHTALYWYRQSLGQGLEFLIYFQGNSAPDKSGLPSDRFSAERTGGSVSTLTIQRTQQEDSAVYLCASSLWGQVDQPQHFGDGTRLSIL.

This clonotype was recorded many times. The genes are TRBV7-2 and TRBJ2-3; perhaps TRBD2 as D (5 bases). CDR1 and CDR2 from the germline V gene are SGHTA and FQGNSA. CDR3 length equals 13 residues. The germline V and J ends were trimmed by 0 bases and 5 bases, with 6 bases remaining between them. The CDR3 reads CASSLAEGDTQYF. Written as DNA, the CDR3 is TGTGCCAGCAGCTTAGCAGAGGGAGATACGCAGTATTTT.

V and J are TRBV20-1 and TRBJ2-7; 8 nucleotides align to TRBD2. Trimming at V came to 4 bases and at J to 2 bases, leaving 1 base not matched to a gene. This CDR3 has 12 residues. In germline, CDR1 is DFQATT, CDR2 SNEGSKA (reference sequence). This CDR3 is CSAIGRAYEQYF. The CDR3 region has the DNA TGCAGTGCTATCGGGAGGGCCTACGAGCAGTACTTC.

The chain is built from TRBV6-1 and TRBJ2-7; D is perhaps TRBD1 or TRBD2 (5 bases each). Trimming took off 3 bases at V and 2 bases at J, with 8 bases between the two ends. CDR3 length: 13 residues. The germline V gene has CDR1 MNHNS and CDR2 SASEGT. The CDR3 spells CASSEGRTYEQYF. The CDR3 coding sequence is TGTGCCAGCAGTGAGGGACGGACCTACGAGCAGTACTTC.

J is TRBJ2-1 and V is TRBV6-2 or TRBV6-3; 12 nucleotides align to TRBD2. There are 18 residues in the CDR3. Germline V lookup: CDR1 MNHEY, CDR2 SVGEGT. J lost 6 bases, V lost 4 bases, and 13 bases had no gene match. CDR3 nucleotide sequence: TGTGCCAGCAGTTCCACCCCTGGACTAGCGGGAAGGGCCAATGAGCAGTTCTTC. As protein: CASSSTPGLAGRANEQFF.

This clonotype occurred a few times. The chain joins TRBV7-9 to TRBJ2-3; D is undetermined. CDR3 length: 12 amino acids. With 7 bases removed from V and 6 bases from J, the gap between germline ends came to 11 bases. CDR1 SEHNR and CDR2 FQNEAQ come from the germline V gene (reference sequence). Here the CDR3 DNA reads TGTGCCAGCAAAATTGGACGTGATACGCAGTATTTT. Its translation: CASKIGRDTQYF.

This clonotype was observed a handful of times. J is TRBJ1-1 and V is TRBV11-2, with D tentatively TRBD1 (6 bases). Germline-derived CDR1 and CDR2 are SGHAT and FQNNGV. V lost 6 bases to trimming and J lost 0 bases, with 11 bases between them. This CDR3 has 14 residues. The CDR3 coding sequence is TGTGCCAGCAGTTACGACAGGTTGAACACTGAAGCTTTCTTT. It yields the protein CASSYDRLNTEAFF.

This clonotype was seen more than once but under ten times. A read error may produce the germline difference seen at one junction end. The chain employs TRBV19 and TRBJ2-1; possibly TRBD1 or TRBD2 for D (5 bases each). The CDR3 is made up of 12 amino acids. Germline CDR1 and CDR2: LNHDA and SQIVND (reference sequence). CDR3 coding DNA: TGTGCCAGTAGTACAACACCGGGGCTCCTTCTCTTC. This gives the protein CASSTTPGLLLF.

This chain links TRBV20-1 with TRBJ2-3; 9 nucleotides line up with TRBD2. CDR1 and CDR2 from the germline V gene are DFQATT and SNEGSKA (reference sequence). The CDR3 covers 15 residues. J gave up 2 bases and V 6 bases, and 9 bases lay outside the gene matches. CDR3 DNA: TGCAGTGCGCTAAAACTAGCGGGTATCACAGATACGCAGTATTTT. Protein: CSALKLAGITDTQYF.

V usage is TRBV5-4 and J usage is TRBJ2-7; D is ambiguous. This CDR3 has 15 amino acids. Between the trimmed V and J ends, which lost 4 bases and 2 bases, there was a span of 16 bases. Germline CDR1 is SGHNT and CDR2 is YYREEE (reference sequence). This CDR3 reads CASSPTIDNPYEQYV. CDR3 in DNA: TGTGCCAGCAGCCCAACTATTGACAACCCCTACGAGCAGTACGTC.

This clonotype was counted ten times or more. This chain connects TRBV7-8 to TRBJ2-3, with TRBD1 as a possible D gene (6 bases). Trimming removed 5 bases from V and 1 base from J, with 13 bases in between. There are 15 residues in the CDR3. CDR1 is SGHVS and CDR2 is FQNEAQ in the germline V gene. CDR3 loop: CASSTGQWGTDTQYF. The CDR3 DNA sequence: TGTGCCAGCAGCACCGGACAGTGGGGCACAGATACGCAGTATTTT.

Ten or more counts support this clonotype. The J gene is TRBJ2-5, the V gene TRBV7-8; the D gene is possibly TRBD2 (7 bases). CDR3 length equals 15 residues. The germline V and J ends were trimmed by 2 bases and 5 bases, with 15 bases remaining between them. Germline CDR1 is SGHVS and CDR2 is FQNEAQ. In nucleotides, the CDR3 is TGTGCCAGCAGCTTAAATGTGGGAGGGGGGGAGACCCAGTACTTC. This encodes CASSLNVGGGETQYF.

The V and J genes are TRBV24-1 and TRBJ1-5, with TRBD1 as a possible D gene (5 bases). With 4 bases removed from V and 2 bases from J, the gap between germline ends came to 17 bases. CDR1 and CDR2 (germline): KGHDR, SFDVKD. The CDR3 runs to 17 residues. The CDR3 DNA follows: TGTGCCACCAGTGAATCCCAGGGTTTATTGGGCAATCAGCCCCAGCATTTT. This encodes CATSESQGLLGNQPQHF.

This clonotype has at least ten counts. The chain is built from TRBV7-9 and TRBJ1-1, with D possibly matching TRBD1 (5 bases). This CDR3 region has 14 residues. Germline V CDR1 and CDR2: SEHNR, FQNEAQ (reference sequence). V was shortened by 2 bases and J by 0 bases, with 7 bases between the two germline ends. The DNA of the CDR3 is TGTGCCAGCAGCTTATGGGGGATGAACACTGAAGCTTTCTTT. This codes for CASSLWGMNTEAFF.

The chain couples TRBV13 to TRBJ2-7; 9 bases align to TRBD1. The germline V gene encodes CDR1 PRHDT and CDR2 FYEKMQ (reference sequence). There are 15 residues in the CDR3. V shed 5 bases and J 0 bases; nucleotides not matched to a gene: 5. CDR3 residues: CASSTQTGGSYEQYV. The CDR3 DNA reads TGTGCCAGCAGCACCCAGACAGGGGGCTCCTACGAGCAGTACGTC.

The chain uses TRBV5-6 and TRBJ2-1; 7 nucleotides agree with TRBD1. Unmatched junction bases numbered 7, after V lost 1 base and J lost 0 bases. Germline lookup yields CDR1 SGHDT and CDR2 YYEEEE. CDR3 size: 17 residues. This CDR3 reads CASSLSGQARSYNEQFF. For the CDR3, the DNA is TGTGCCAGCAGCTTGTCCGGACAGGCCCGCTCCTACAATGAGCAGTTCTTC.

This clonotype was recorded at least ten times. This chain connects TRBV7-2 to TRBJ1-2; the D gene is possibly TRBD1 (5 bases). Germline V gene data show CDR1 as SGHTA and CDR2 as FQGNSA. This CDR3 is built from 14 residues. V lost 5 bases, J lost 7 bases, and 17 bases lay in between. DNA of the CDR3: TGTGCCAGCAGCCCCCAGGAAGGGGCCGGTGGCTACACCTTC. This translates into CASSPQEGAGGYTF.

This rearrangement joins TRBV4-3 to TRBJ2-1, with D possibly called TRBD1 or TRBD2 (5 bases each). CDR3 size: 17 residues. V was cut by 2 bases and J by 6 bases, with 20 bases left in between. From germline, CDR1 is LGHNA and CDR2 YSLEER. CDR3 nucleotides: TGCGCCAGCAGCCAACTAACTGGGGGAGTCGCCCGCAATGAGCAGTTCTTC. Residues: CASSQLTGGVARNEQFF.